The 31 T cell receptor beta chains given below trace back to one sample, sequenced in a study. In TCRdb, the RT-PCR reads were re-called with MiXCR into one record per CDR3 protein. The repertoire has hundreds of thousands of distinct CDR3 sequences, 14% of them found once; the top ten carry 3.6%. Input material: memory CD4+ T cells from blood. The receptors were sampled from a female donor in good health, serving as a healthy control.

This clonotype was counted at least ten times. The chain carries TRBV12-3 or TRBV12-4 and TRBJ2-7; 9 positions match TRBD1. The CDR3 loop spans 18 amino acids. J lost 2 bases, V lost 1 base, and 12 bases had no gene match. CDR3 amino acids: CASSLDVLKGQGTYEQYF. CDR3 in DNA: TGTGCCAGCAGTTTAGATGTTTTAAAGGGACAGGGCACCTACGAGCAGTACTTC.

As DNA, the CDR3 is TGTGCCAGCAGTTACCCCACTGTGGTCGGGGAGCTGTTTTTT. Protein product: CASSYPTVVGELFF. The chain is built from TRBV6-2 or TRBV6-3 and TRBJ2-2; no firm D call. From germline, CDR1 is MNHEY and CDR2 SVGEGT. The CDR3 is 14 amino acids. Trimming left V 2 bases short and J 7 bases short, with 11 bases between.

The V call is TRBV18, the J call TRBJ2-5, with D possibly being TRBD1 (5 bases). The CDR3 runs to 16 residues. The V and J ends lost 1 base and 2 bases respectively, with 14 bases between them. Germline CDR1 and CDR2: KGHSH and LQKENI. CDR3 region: CASSPRMGAGQETQYF. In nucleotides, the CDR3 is TGTGCCAGCTCACCACGAATGGGTGCAGGGCAAGAGACCCAGTACTTC.

CDR3 DNA: TGCGCCAGCAGCCAAGGGGGACAGAATCAGCCCCAGCATTTT. This codes for CASSQGGQNQPQHF. The chain links TRBV5-1 to TRBJ1-5; 7 bases match TRBD1. The CDR3 has 14 amino acids. Unmatched junction bases numbered 5, after V lost 4 bases and J lost 4 bases. Germline loops: CDR1 SGHRS, CDR2 YFSETQ.

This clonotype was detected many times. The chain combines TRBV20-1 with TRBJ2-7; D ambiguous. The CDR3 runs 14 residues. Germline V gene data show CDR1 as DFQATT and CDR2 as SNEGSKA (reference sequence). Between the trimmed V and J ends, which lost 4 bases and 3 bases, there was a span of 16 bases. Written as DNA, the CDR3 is TGCAGTGCTAAACGGCCGGACCCCATCTACGAGCAGTACTTC. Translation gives CSAKRPDPIYEQYF.

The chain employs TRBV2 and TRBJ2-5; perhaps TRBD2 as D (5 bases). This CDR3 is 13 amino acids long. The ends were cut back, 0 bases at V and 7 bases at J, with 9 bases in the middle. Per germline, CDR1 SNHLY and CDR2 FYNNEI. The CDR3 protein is CASSEAEGATQYF. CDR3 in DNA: TGTGCCAGCAGTGAAGCCGAGGGTGCGACCCAGTACTTC. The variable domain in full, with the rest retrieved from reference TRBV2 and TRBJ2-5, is EPEVTQTPSHQVTQMGQEVILRCVPISNHLYFYWYRQILGQKVEFLVSFYNNEISEKSEIFDDQFSVERPDGSNFTLKIRSTKLEDSAMYFCASSEAEGATQYFGPGTRLLVL.

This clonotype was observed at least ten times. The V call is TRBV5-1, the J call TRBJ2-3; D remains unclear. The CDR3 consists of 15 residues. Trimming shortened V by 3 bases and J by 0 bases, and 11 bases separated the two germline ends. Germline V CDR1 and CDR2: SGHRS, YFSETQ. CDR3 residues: CASSSFPGSTDTQYF. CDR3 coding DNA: TGCGCCAGCAGCTCCTTCCCAGGCAGCACAGATACGCAGTATTTT.

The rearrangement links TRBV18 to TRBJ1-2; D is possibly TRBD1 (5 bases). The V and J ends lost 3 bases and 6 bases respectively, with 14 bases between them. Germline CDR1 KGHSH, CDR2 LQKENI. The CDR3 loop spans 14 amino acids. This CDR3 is CASSPRTLGDGYTF. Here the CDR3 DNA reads TGTGCCAGCTCACCTAGGACACTTGGGGATGGCTACACCTTC.

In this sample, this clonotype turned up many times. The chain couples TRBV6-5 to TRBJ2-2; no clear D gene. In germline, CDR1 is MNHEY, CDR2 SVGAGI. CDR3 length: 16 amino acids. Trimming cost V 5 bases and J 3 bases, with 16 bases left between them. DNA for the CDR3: TGTGCCAGCAGTGGCCTCTCGCGCCTGGACACCGGGGAGCTGTTTTTT. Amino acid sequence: CASSGLSRLDTGELFF.

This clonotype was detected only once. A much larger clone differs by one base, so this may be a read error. In DNA form, the CDR3 reads TGTGCCAGCAGATTCGGGCATGGCTACACCTTC. Amino acids: CASRFGHGYTF. The V call is TRBV12-3 or TRBV12-4, the J call TRBJ1-2; no firm D call. Trimming took off 6 bases at V and 6 bases at J, with 8 bases between the two ends. This CDR3 contains 11 residues.

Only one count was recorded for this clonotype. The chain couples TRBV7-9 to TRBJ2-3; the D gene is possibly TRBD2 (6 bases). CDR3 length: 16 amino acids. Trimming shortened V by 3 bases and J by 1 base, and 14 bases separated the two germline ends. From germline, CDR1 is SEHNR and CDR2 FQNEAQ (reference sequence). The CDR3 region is CASSLRGGVRTDTQYF. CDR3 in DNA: TGTGCCAGCAGCTTGAGGGGCGGGGTGCGCACAGATACGCAGTATTTT.

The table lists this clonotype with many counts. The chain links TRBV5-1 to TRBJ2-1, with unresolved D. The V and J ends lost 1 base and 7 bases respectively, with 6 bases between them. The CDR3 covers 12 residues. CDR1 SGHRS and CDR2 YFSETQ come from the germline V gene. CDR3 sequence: CASSLQANEQFF. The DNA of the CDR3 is TGCGCCAGCAGCTTGCAAGCAAATGAGCAGTTCTTC.

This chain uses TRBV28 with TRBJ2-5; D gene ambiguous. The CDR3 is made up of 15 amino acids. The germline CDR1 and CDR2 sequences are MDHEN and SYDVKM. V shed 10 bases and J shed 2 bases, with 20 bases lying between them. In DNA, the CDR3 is TGTGCCACCACCTCGGGCGACATAAGGCAAGAGACCCAGTACTTC. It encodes CATTSGDIRQETQYF. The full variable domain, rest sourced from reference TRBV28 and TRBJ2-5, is DVKVTQSSRYLVKRTGEKVFLECVQDMDHENMFWYRQDPGLGLRLIYFSYDVKMKEKGDIPEGYSVSREKKERFSLILESASTNQTSMYLCATTSGDIRQETQYFGPGTRLLVL.

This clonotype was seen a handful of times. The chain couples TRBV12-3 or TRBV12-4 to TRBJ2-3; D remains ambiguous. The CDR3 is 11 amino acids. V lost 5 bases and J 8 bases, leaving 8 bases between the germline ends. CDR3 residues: CASSETGTQYF. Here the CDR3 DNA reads TGTGCCAGCAGTGAGACCGGTACGCAGTATTTT.

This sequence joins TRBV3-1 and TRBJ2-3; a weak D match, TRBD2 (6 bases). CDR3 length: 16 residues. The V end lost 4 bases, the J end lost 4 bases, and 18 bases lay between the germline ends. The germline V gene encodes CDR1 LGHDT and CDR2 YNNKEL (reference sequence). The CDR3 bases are TGTGCCAGCAGCCCCTATGGAGGGGATGGGGCAGATACGCAGTATTTT. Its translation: CASSPYGGDGADTQYF.

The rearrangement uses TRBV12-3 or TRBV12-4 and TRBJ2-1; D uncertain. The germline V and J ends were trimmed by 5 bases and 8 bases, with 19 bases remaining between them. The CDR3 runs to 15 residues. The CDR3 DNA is TGTGCCAGCAGTCGAGAGAAAGACATTTACGATGAGCAGTTCTTC. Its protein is CASSREKDIYDEQFF.

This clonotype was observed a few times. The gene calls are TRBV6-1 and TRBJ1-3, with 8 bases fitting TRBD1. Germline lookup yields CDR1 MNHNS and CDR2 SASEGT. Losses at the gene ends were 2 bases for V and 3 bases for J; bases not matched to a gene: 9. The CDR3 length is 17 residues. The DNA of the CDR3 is TGTGCCAGCAGTGAATATTCCCAGGGGGCAAGTGGAAACACCATATATTTT. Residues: CASSEYSQGASGNTIYF.

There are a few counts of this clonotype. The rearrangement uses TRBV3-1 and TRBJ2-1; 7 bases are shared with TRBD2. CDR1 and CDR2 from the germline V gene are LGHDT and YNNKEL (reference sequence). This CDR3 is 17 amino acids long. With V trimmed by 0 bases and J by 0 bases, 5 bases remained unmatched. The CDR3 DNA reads TGTGCCAGCAGCCAAGATTTTGGGGGGGGCTCCTACAATGAGCAGTTCTTC. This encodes CASSQDFGGGSYNEQFF.

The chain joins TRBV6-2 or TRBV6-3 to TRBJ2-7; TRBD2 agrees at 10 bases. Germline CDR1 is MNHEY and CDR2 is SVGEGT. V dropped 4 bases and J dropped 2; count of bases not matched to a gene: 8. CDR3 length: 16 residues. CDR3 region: CASSSPGTSVAYEQYF. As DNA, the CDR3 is TGTGCCAGCAGTTCACCTGGGACTAGCGTAGCCTACGAGCAGTACTTC.

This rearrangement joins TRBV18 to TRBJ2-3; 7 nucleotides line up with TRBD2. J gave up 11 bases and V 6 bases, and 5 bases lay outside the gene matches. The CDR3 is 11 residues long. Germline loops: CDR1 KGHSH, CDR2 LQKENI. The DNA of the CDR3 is TGTGCCAGCTCTCCGGGACTATGGCAGTATTTT. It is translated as CASSPGLWQYF.

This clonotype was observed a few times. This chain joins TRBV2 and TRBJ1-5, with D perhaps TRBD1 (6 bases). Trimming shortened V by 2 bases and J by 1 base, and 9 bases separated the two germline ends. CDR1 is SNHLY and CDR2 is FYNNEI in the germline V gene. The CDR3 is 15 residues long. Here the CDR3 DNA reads TGTGCCAGCAGTGAACTGGACAGAAGCAATCAGCCCCAGCATTTT. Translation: CASSELDRSNQPQHF.

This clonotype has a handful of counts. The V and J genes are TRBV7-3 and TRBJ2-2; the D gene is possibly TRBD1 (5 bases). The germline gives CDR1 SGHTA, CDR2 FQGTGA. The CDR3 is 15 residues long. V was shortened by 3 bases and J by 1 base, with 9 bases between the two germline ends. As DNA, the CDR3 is TGTGCCAGCAGCTTCCCCACAGGGAACACCGGGGAGCTGTTTTTT. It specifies CASSFPTGNTGELFF.

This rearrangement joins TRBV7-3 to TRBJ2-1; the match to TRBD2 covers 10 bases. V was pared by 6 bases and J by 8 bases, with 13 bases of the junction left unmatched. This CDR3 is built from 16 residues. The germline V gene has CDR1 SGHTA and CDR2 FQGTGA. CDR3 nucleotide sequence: TGTGCCAGCAGTCCTGGGACTAGCGATATAGTACATGAGCAGTTCTTC. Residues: CASSPGTSDIVHEQFF.

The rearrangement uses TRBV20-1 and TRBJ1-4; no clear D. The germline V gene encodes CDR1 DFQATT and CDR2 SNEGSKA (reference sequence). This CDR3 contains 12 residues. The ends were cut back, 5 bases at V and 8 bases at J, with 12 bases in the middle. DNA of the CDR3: TGCAGTGCTCTCCGGAACAACGAAAAACTGTTTTTT. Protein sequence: CSALRNNEKLFF.

CDR3 sequence: CSAREPVTDEQFF. The DNA of the CDR3 is TGCAGTGCTAGAGAGCCGGTCACCGATGAGCAGTTCTTC. This chain connects TRBV20-1 to TRBJ2-1; D unresolved. This CDR3 is 13 amino acids long. The germline V and J ends were trimmed by 0 bases and 8 bases, with 11 bases remaining between them. Germline loops: CDR1 DFQATT, CDR2 SNEGSKA (reference sequence).

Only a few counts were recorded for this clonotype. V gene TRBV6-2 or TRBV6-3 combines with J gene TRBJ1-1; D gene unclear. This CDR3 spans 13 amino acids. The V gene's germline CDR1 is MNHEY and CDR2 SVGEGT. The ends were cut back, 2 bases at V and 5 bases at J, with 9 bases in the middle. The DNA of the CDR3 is TGTGCCAGCAGTTACACCCCTTGGACTGAAGCTTTCTTT. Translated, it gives CASSYTPWTEAFF.

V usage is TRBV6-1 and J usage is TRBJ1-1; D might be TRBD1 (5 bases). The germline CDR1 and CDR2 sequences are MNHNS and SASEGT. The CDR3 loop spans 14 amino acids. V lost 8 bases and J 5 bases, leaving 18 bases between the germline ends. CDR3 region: CASGRAGHDTEAFF. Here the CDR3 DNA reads TGTGCCAGCGGGCGGGCAGGGCACGATACTGAAGCTTTCTTT.

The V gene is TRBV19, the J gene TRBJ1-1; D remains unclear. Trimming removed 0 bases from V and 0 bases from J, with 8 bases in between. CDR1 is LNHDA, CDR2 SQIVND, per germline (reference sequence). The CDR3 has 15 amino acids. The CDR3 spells CASSIDNRMNTEAFF. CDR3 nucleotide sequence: TGTGCCAGTAGTATAGATAACAGAATGAACACTGAAGCTTTCTTT.

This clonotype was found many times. The CDR3 loop is CASSSNMGVDTQYF. The CDR3 DNA is TGTGCCAGCAGCTCTAATATGGGGGTAGATACGCAGTATTTT. V usage is TRBV7-2 and J usage is TRBJ2-3, with D perhaps TRBD1 or TRBD2 (5 bases each). V lost 4 bases to trimming and J lost 5 bases, with 13 bases between them. Per germline, CDR1 SGHTA and CDR2 FQGNSA. CDR3 length equals 14 residues.

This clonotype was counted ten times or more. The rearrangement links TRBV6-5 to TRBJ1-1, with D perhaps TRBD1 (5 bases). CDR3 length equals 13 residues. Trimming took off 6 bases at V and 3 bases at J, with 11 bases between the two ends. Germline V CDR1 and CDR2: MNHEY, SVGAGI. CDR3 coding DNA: TGTGCCAGCAGGTGGGGACTTGACACTGAAGCTTTCTTT. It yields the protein CASRWGLDTEAFF.

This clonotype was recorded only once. The CDR3 loop reads CASSSAYSLHF. The CDR3 bases are TGTGCCAGCAGTTCAGCTTACTCCCTCCACTTT. The chain is built from TRBV7-2 and TRBJ1-6; no clear D gene. CDR3 length: 11 residues. The V end lost 6 bases, the J end lost 14 bases, and 11 bases lay between the germline ends. CDR1 is SGHTA, CDR2 FQGNSA, per germline. The whole variable domain, remainder taken from reference TRBV7-2 and TRBJ1-6, is GAGVSQSPSNKVTEKGKDVELRCDPISGHTALYWYRQSLGQGLEFLIYFQGNSAPDKSGLPSDRFSAERTGGSVSTLTIQRTQQEDSAVYLCASSSAYSLHFGNGTRLTVT.